This T cell receptor beta chain was sequenced in a study of blood T cells in healthy people across ages. A second PCR of 7 to 11 cycles used a sample-barcoded 5' primer and a J-beta primer mix. TCRdb used MiXCR to reprocess the 5' RACE reads, holding one entry per CDR3 protein. The data contain hundreds of thousands of distinct CDR3 sequences, roughly 60% of them singletons. Trimming at V came to 3 bases and at J to 3 bases, leaving 11 bases not matched to a gene. The CDR3 totals 16 residues. Germline V gene data show CDR1 as DFQATT and CDR2 as SNEGSKA (reference sequence). The chain combines TRBV20-1 with TRBJ1-5, with 7 bases aligning to TRBD1. The specimen sequenced was blood. This TCR was recovered from a man aged 25-45 years in good health. CDR3 region: CSASDPGQTYNQPQHF. The DNA for the CDR3 is TGCAGTGCTAGCGACCCGGGACAGACCTACAATCAGCCCCAGCATTTT.